These T cell receptor beta chains were read from a single sample in a study of blood T cell repertoires in COVID-19. The repertoire was sequenced with immunoSEQ multiplex PCR; TCRdb's copy has only in-frame clones and lacks some. Of around 400,000 clones listed, around 90% were seen once; the top ten hold 0.95% to 1.5%. Sequenced: peripheral blood. These receptor sequences come from a man aged 35-49 years with acute or convalescent COVID-19. CDR3s include the opening cysteine and the closing phenylalanine or tryptophan. A D gene is named only where the DNA matches it firmly. Size is stated for part of the rows, as once, few or many counts, or as a class when the clone is expanded.

d_call j_call clone_size v_call cdr3_nt cdr3_aa
NA TRBJ2-7 NA TRBV7-8 TGTGCCAGCAGTTTCGACACCCCGTCCTACGAGCAGTACTTC CASSFDTPSYEQYF
NA TRBJ2-7 NA TRBV10-3 TGTGCCATCAGTGATTCAGGGGAATCTTACGAGCAGTACTTC CAISDSGESYEQYF
TRBD2 TRBJ2-3 once TRBV9 TGTGCCAGCAGCTTAGGCCTCCTTCGGACTAGTCAACGGGGCACAGATACGCAGTATTTT CASSLGLLRTSQRGTDTQYF
NA TRBJ2-7 NA TRBV12-3/TRBV12-4 TGTGCCAGCAGTCCGAACAGCTACGAGCAGTACTTC CASSPNSYEQYF
TRBD1 TRBJ1-2 few TRBV2 TGTGCCAGCACCGGAACGAACAGGGGGGGAGGTTATGGCTACACCTTC CASTGTNRGGGYGYTF
TRBD2 TRBJ2-1 NA TRBV5-8 TGTGCCAGCAGCTCGTCGTGGACTAGCGGGAGTGTACACAATGAGCAGTTCTTC CASSSSWTSGSVHNEQFF
NA TRBJ1-1 NA TRBV29-1 TGCAGCGTCAAAGGGGGGAACACTGAAGCTTTCTTT CSVKGGNTEAFF
NA TRBJ2-2 NA TRBV28 TGTGCCAGCAGTCCCCCCGGCCAGGGGAGGGTGGAGCTGTTTTTT CASSPPGQGRVELFF
NA TRBJ1-2 NA TRBV5-8 TGTGCCAGCAGCTTGTCGGTTTGGTGGGGCTACACCTTC CASSLSVWWGYTF
NA TRBJ1-4 once TRBV15 TGTGCCACCAAAAAAGGGGCAACTAATGAAAAACTGTTTTTT CATKKGATNEKLFF
NA TRBJ2-1 NA TRBV7-3 TGTGCCAGCAGCTTAAGTGGGCCCGAAACCTACAATGAGCAGTTCTTC CASSLSGPETYNEQFF
TRBD1 TRBJ2-7 NA TRBV24-1 TGTGCCACCAGTGCGGGACAGGGATCCTACGAGCAGTACTTC CATSAGQGSYEQYF
TRBD1 TRBJ1-1 NA TRBV13 TGTGCCAGCAGCCCTGGGACAGGGAGGCGGACTGAAGCTTTCTTT CASSPGTGRRTEAFF
TRBD1 TRBJ2-7 NA TRBV10-3 TGTGCCATCAGGGAGGACAGGGTGGGCTACGAGCAGTACTTC CAIREDRVGYEQYF
TRBD2 TRBJ2-3 NA TRBV19 TGTGCCAGTAGTATTCGGCTAGCGGGGGGTAGCACAGATACGCAGTATTTT CASSIRLAGGSTDTQYF
NA TRBJ1-4 NA TRBV19 TGTGCCAGTAGTTCGCTCCGGGGTGACAATGAAAAACTGTTTTTT CASSSLRGDNEKLFF
TRBD2 TRBJ2-5 NA TRBV27 TGTGCCAGCAGTCTGTATAGCGGGAAGGAAGAGACCCAGTACTTC CASSLYSGKEETQYF
TRBD1 TRBJ1-2 NA TRBV29-1 TGCAGCGTTGAAGTGGGTAGGGACAGCTATGGCTACACCTTC CSVEVGRDSYGYTF
NA TRBJ2-3 NA TRBV6-2/TRBV6-3 TGTGCCAGCAGTACGCAGAGGAATACGCAGTATTTT CASSTQRNTQYF
TRBD1 TRBJ2-2 NA TRBV5-1 TGCGCCAGCAGCATTGGACAGGGCGCGGACACCGGGGAGCTGTTTTTT CASSIGQGADTGELFF
TRBD1 TRBJ1-5 NA TRBV11-2 TGTGCCAGCAGCTACTCCGGGACAGGCAATCAGCCCCAGCATTTT CASSYSGTGNQPQHF
TRBD1 TRBJ1-1 NA TRBV6-5 TGTGCCAGCAGCTCGGGACAGGGGGCGCAAGCTTTCTTT CASSSGQGAQAFF
NA TRBJ2-5 NA TRBV18 TGTGCCAGCTCACCACCCACTAGCCGAGGGGAGACCCAGTACTTC CASSPPTSRGETQYF
NA TRBJ2-7 NA TRBV6-2/TRBV6-3 TGTGCCAGCAGTTACGAGACACATTACTACGAGCAGTACTTC CASSYETHYYEQYF
TRBD1 TRBJ1-3 NA TRBV28 TGTGCCAGCAGATACACAGGGGCCTCTGGAAACACCATATATTTT CASRYTGASGNTIYF
NA TRBJ1-4 NA TRBV2 TGTGCCAGCCTTTTCCAGGCGGGTGAAAAACTGTTTTTT CASLFQAGEKLFF
NA TRBJ1-5 once TRBV19 TGTGCCAGTAGTATAGTATTCCGGAGGCGAAATCAGCCCCAGCATTTT CASSIVFRRRNQPQHF
TRBD1 TRBJ1-1 NA TRBV2 TGTGCCAGCAGTGAATTATCGGACAGGGACAAAGCTTTCTTT CASSELSDRDKAFF
TRBD1 TRBJ2-6 NA TRBV11-2 TGTGCCAGCAGCCATTTGGGGAACAGGGGCCGCTCTGGGGCCAACGTCCTGACTTTC CASSHLGNRGRSGANVLTF
NA TRBJ1-1 once TRBV4-1 TGCGCCAGCAGCCGAACAGCACCCGGGAGCACTGAAGCTTTCTTT CASSRTAPGSTEAFF
NA TRBJ1-1 NA TRBV6-5 TGTGCCAGCAGTCGAACAGGGAACTTCAACACTGAAGCTTTCTTT CASSRTGNFNTEAFF
NA TRBJ2-5 NA TRBV7-2 TGTGCCAGCAGCTTCGGACAGCAAGAGACCCAGTACTTC CASSFGQQETQYF
TRBD1 TRBJ2-4 NA TRBV7-9 TGTGCCAGCAGCATATTGACAGGGGAGGACATTCAGTACTTC CASSILTGEDIQYF
TRBD2 TRBJ2-1 NA TRBV7-3 TGTGCCAGCAGCTTGGGACTAGCGGGGAGCAATGAGCAGTTCTTC CASSLGLAGSNEQFF
TRBD1 TRBJ1-4 NA TRBV28 TGTGCCAGCAGAGTCGGGACAGAACGGGAAAAACTGTTTTTT CASRVGTEREKLFF
NA TRBJ2-7 NA TRBV11-3 TGTGCCAGCAGCTTAGGTCACGGCTACGAGCAGTACTTC CASSLGHGYEQYF
NA TRBJ2-7 NA TRBV9 TGTGCCAGCAGCCCGAGGATGGTGGCCAGGGGCGAGCAGTACTTC CASSPRMVARGEQYF
NA TRBJ1-3 NA TRBV10-2 TGCGCCAGCAGGGGCATTGGTGGAAACACCATATATTTT CASRGIGGNTIYF
TRBD1 TRBJ1-1 NA TRBV6-5 TGTGCCAGCAGTTACAACCTGGACAGGGCAACTTTCTTT CASSYNLDRATFF
NA TRBJ2-3 NA TRBV11-2 TGTGCCAGCAGCTTAAGTGGATGGGCTTTTAGCACAGATACGCAGTATTTT CASSLSGWAFSTDTQYF
TRBD1 TRBJ1-5 NA TRBV27 TGTGCCAGCAGTCGGAGGGACAGTCCGGGACAGCCCCAGCATTTT CASSRRDSPGQPQHF